This entry features one T cell receptor (beta chain) sequence. Its antigen is undetermined. The data are from a study of CD8+ T cells in alopecia areata. Treatment of the sample: oral pan-JAK inhibitor, 5-10 mg twice daily. In alopecia areata patients, both lesional scalp punch biopsies and peripheral blood were collected. Study-level findings and limits: The treated group had a single nonresponder, limiting CD8+ expansion-response conclusions.

Extraction of RNA preceded its reverse transcription into cDNA, which served as the sequencing template. Clones were read by immunoSEQ multiplex PCR, and TCRdb kept only the in-frame ones, dropping some. Of about 200,000 clones listed, 58% are singletons. Germline values: CDR1 SQVTM, CDR2 ANQGSEA. Deletions cut 6 bases from V and 2 bases from J, with 16 bases between. This CDR3 has 14 amino acids. This receptor was taken from a human donor with alopecia areata. The chain recombines TRBV29-1 with TRBJ1-1; weak D call: TRBD1 (6 bases). This sample comprised CD4+ T cells sorted from blood, obtained at week 24, from a patient treated with tofacitinib. This CDR3 is CSVDSRGANTEAFF. Here the CDR3 DNA reads TGCAGCGTAGATTCAAGGGGGGCCAACACTGAAGCTTTCTTT. The complete variable domain, with remaining parts taken from reference TRBV29-1 and TRBJ1-1, reads SAVISQKPSRDICQRGTSLTIQCQVDSQVTMMFWYRQQPGQSLTLIATANQGSEATYESGFVIDKFPISRPNLTFSTLTVSNMSPEDSSIYLCSVDSRGANTEAFFGQGTRLTVV.